This T cell receptor (beta chain) appears in the sequencing data of a study of patients and donors after allogeneic stem cell transplantation (dated by TCRdb to the early 2020s). Library generation was performed with RT-PCR. Instrument used: NextSeq 550. TCRdb applied fastp at Q25 and MiXCR to the public reads, then kept only in-frame beta chains. Identical CDR3 proteins give one entry, which carries the most common genes and DNA. A total of approximately 170,000 distinct CDR3 sequences appear in this sample, approximately 25% of them only once. The ten largest clones represent approximately 26% of the sample. Comment on this clonotype: Its antigen specificity is not known. Base qualities are not provided; no much larger clone lies one nucleotide away.

The source of this sequence is a human donor who was either an allogeneic HSCT recipient or a stem cell or donor lymphocyte infusion donor (not recorded which). It is not recorded whose cells these are; they may come from a transplant donor. Sequenced: blood, either unsorted or a sorted T cell fraction (not recorded which).

The CDR3 region reads CASSYTPGQGWYEQYF. The base sequence is TGTGCCAGCAGTTACACCCCGGGACAGGGATGGTACGAGCAGTACTTC. Recombination joined TRBV6-2 or TRBV6-3 with TRBJ2-7, and TRBD1 matches 9 of the central bases. CDR1 and CDR2, per the germline V gene, are MNHEY and SVGEGT. The CDR3 starts with the cysteine, ends with the phenylalanine, and has 16 residues. The entry retains the CDR3 DNA only, 48 bases that are in frame from base 1. The germline V and J ends show losses of 2 bases and 4 bases respectively, and no gene match explains 9 bases of the junction.